The 21 T cell receptor beta chains below were found in one sample sequenced in a study of OX40 agonist ivuxolimab in advanced cancers. Data came from immunoSEQ multiplex PCR; TCRdb stores just in-frame clones and leaves some out. The data show 65,000 to 70,000 clones, roughly 87% seen once. Specimen: CD4+ or CD8+ T cells sorted from blood, collected in a trial of the OX40 agonist ivuxolimab. All receptors come from an adult with an advanced solid tumor such as melanoma, head and neck, liver or kidney cancer.

This chain links TRBV7-6 with TRBJ2-2, with D tentatively TRBD1 or TRBD2 (7 bases each). The CDR3 spans 16 residues. The ends were cut back, 1 base at V and 4 bases at J, with 13 bases in the middle. Germline values: CDR1 SGHVS, CDR2 FNYEAQ. CDR3 DNA: TGTGCCAGCAGCTTAGAGGCCAGGGGGGGCACCGGGGAGCTGTTTTTT. This sequence encodes CASSLEARGGTGELFF.

This clone was seen only a few times. Other DNA sequences in this specimen translate into the identical CDR3. The chain joins TRBV6-5 to TRBJ1-5; tentatively, D is TRBD1 (6 bases). V lost 5 bases and J 3 bases, leaving 11 bases between the germline ends. The CDR3 consists of 14 residues. CDR1 is MNHEY, CDR2 SVGAGI, per germline. The CDR3 bases are TGTGCCAGCAGTCGACGACAGGACAATCAGCCCCAGCATTTT. It yields the protein CASSRRQDNQPQHF.

The rearrangement links TRBV6-1 to TRBJ1-5; weak D call: TRBD1 (6 bases). V lost 7 bases and J 5 bases, leaving 15 bases between the germline ends. CDR3 length: 14 amino acids. Germline CDR1 MNHNS, CDR2 SASEGT. The CDR3: CASTGAQNDQPQHF. The DNA of the CDR3 is TGTGCCAGCACGGGGGCTCAGAACGATCAGCCCCAGCATTTT.

This clone appeared a few times. This chain uses TRBV28 with TRBJ1-1, with 9 nucleotides matching TRBD1. Trimming at V came to 3 bases and at J to 4 bases, leaving 3 bases not matched to a gene. Germline V gives CDR1 MDHEN, CDR2 SYDVKM. This CDR3 spans 14 amino acids. The CDR3 is CASSFEQGATEAFF. In DNA form, the CDR3 reads TGTGCCAGCAGTTTTGAACAGGGGGCCACTGAAGCTTTCTTT.

The chain uses TRBV6-1 and TRBJ2-7, with D perhaps matching TRBD1 (5 bases). CDR3 length: 12 amino acids. Trimming cost V 7 bases and J 6 bases, with 13 bases left between them. Germline values: CDR1 MNHNS, CDR2 SASEGT. CDR3: CASTRADREQYF. The DNA for the CDR3 is TGTGCCAGCACCAGGGCTGACCGCGAGCAGTACTTC.

The sample holds a few counts of this clone. CDR3 bases: TGCAGCGCGGGACAGCAAGAGACCCAGTACTTC. Translating it yields CSAGQQETQYF. This chain links TRBV29-1 with TRBJ2-5; 7 bases agree with TRBD1. CDR1 is SQVTM, CDR2 ANQGSEA, per germline. Trimming at V came to 7 bases and at J to 2 bases, leaving 1 base not matched to a gene. The CDR3 is made up of 11 amino acids.

The rearrangement joins TRBV7-2 to TRBJ1-1; D remains unclear. With 1 base removed from V and 3 bases from J, the gap between germline ends came to 6 bases. The CDR3 length is 13 residues. Germline V CDR1 and CDR2: SGHTA, FQGNSA. In nucleotides, the CDR3 is TGTGCCAGCAGCTTAGGCGGGGACACTGAAGCTTTCTTT. This translates into CASSLGGDTEAFF.

The V call is TRBV15, the J call TRBJ2-7, with D perhaps TRBD2 (5 bases). CDR3 length equals 15 residues. Germline CDR1 and CDR2: LNHNV and YYDKDF (reference sequence). V was clipped by 1 base and J by 8 bases, with 18 bases between them. CDR3 loop: CATSRGGGLAGQQYF. The CDR3 nucleotides are TGTGCCACCAGCAGAGGCGGAGGACTGGCCGGGCAGCAGTACTTC.

This clone showed up just a few times. This chain joins TRBV11-3 and TRBJ2-1; 14 bases are a match to TRBD2. Germline assignment: CDR1 SGHNT and CDR2 YENEEA. The CDR3 extends over 16 amino acids. V lost 5 bases, J lost 8 bases, and 8 bases stayed unmatched. The CDR3 DNA sequence: TGTGCCAGCAGCCATACCGGGACTAGCGGGAGTTATGAGCAGTTCTTC. This encodes CASSHTGTSGSYEQFF.

This clone was picked up one time. Here the CDR3 reads CASRPTGTGTTPLHF. CDR3 bases: TGCGCCAGCAGACCGACCGGGACAGGGACTACACCCCTCCACTTT. The chain carries TRBV5-1 and TRBJ1-6; 9 nucleotides agree with TRBD1. J was trimmed by 11 bases and V by 5 bases; bases with no gene match: 11. From germline, CDR1 is SGHRS and CDR2 YFSETQ. The CDR3 contains 15 residues.

This sequence joins TRBV28 and TRBJ2-7, with D possibly being TRBD2 (6 bases). CDR1 is MDHEN, CDR2 SYDVKM, per germline. Trimming shortened V by 5 bases and J by 0 bases, and 14 bases separated the two germline ends. The CDR3 runs 15 residues. The DNA of the CDR3 is TGTGCCAGCAGTGGGCAGGAGGAGGGCTCCTACGAGCAGTACTTC. The encoded protein is CASSGQEEGSYEQYF.

The CDR3: CASSRGQGSNQPQHF. CDR3 sequence (DNA): TGTGCCAGCAGCAGAGGACAGGGCAGCAATCAGCCCCAGCATTTT. The rearrangement links TRBV6-1 to TRBJ1-5, with 8 bases identical to TRBD1. The J segment lost 1 base and the V segment lost 6 bases, leaving 5 bases of the junction unmatched. Germline values: CDR1 MNHNS, CDR2 SASEGT. This CDR3 is 15 amino acids long.

This rearrangement joins TRBV28 to TRBJ2-7; 12 bases align to TRBD2. Germline trimming cut 2 bases from V and 3 bases from J; bases unmatched to any gene: 5. Germline V gene lookup returns CDR1 MDHEN and CDR2 SYDVKM. This CDR3 contains 16 residues. CDR3: CASSLLPSGRVYEQYF. CDR3 coding DNA: TGTGCCAGCAGTTTACTCCCTAGCGGGAGGGTCTACGAGCAGTACTTC.

This sequence joins TRBV7-6 and TRBJ2-5; 7 nucleotides agree with TRBD1. The CDR3 loop spans 15 amino acids. V lost 3 bases and J lost 5; bases outside the gene matches: 9. Germline-derived CDR1 and CDR2 are SGHVS and FNYEAQ. The CDR3 region is CASSFQTGEWETQYF. In DNA, the CDR3 is TGTGCCAGCAGCTTCCAAACAGGGGAGTGGGAGACCCAGTACTTC.

The chain is built from TRBV13 and TRBJ2-5, with TRBD1 identical over 7 bases. The CDR3 extends over 13 amino acids. CDR1 PRHDT and CDR2 FYEKMQ come from the germline V gene (reference sequence). V was pared by 5 bases and J by 4 bases, with 4 bases of the junction left unmatched. The CDR3 nucleotides are TGTGCCAGCAGCCTACAGGGGTTAGAGACCCAGTACTTC. This sequence encodes CASSLQGLETQYF.

V gene TRBV6-6 combines with J gene TRBJ1-4, with D perhaps matching TRBD1 (5 bases). V was trimmed by 6 bases and J by 8 bases, leaving 13 bases between them. Looked up from germline, CDR1 is MNHNY and CDR2 is SVGAGI (reference sequence). The CDR3 is made up of 13 amino acids. CDR3 amino acids: CASSQGLGEKLFF. The DNA of the CDR3 is TGTGCCAGCAGCCAGGGTCTTGGAGAAAAACTGTTTTTT.

The chain is built from TRBV4-1 and TRBJ1-6; possibly TRBD1 for D (5 bases). The germline V gene encodes CDR1 MGHRA and CDR2 YSYEKL. CDR3 size: 15 residues. Trimming left V 0 bases short and J 8 bases short, with 11 bases between. The CDR3 reads CASSQDGQGHSPLHF. CDR3 nucleotide sequence: TGCGCCAGCAGCCAAGATGGGCAGGGCCATTCACCCCTCCACTTT.

This clone was seen more than once but under ten times. The same CDR3 arises from other DNA sequences in this sample as well. The chain has TRBV27 and TRBJ1-6; the D is unclear. Germline CDR1 is MNHEY and CDR2 is SMNVEV (reference sequence). V lost 7 bases to trimming and J lost 10 bases, with 11 bases between them. The CDR3 contains 12 residues. CDR3 DNA: TGTGCCAGCAAGGGTGCGGGCTCACCCCTCCACTTT. This codes for CASKGAGSPLHF.

The chain couples TRBV30 to TRBJ2-1, with 7 nucleotides matching TRBD2. CDR1 and CDR2 from the germline V gene are GTSNPN and SVGIG (reference sequence). This CDR3 contains 14 residues. The junction had 13 bases not matched to a gene; V was cut back by 2 bases and J by 12 bases. The CDR3, as DNA: TGTGCCTGGAGTCGCCCGGGGGGTACCTCCGGGCAGTTCTTC. It encodes CAWSRPGGTSGQFF.

The rearrangement joins TRBV2 to TRBJ2-2; 13 positions match TRBD2. CDR1 and CDR2 (germline): SNHLY, FYNNEI. Losses at the gene ends were 8 bases for V and 6 bases for J; bases not matched to a gene: 9. This CDR3 region has 16 residues. The CDR3 here is CASSSRLAGGSGELFF. The DNA of the CDR3 is TGTGCCAGCTCATCGCGACTAGCGGGAGGTTCCGGGGAGCTGTTTTTT.

The rearrangement joins TRBV27 to TRBJ2-5, with D unresolved. Germline V gives CDR1 MNHEY, CDR2 SMNVEV (reference sequence). Deletions cut 2 bases from V and 4 bases from J, with 8 bases between. The CDR3 has 13 amino acids. The CDR3 reads CASSLTLTETQYF. The CDR3 DNA follows: TGTGCCAGCAGTTTAACCCTGACAGAGACCCAGTACTTC.